The clone carrying this T cell receptor beta chain has just a few counts. These data are taken from a study of T-cell reconstitution after alpha-beta-depleted transplantation in children. The authors prepared the TCRbeta library with unique molecular identifiers. MiXCR, run by TCRdb on the PCR reads, gives a single entry per CDR3 protein. Counted here are some 490,000 distinct CDR3 sequences, roughly an eighth occurring once; the ten biggest clones make up over 5.5%. The V end was cut by 4 bases, the J end by 5 bases, with 20 bases between. This CDR3 has 16 residues. The germline CDR1 and CDR2 sequences are MGHDK and SYGVNS.

This chain connects TRBV25-1 to TRBJ2-5; D possibly corresponds to TRBD2 (6 bases). This material consisted of PBMCs from the stem cell graft donor, taken from the stem cell graft. This TCR came from a human donor who donated a stem cell graft to a child with combined immunodeficiency. CDR3 amino acids: CASSASDYLPEETQYF. The CDR3 DNA sequence: TGTGCCAGCAGTGCCTCGGACTATTTACCGGAGGAGACCCAGTACTTC.